This TCR beta chain is drawn from a study of blood T cell repertoires in COVID-19. Turning to the study itself: The study drew acute and convalescent COVID-19 samples from the United States, Italy and Spain.

Generated by immunoSEQ multiplex PCR, the TCRdb table keeps only in-frame clones and is missing some. The table lists 250,000 or so clones, around 80% of them singletons. The CDR3 loop spans 14 amino acids. Germline V lookup: CDR1 SGHTS, CDR2 YDEGEE. V shed 2 bases and J shed 3 bases, with 11 bases lying between them. This chain joins TRBV5-8 and TRBJ1-1; possible D gene TRBD1, 6 bases. Sequenced input: peripheral blood. This clonotype originated in a woman aged 80 or over with acute or convalescent COVID-19. This chain's CDR3 is CASSFLGGDTEAFF. CDR3 coding DNA: TGTGCCAGCAGCTTTCTAGGGGGAGACACTGAAGCTTTCTTT.